The source of this T cell receptor beta chain is a study of immune evolution from preneoplasia to lung adenocarcinoma. Whole-study context: HLA loss of heterozygosity: 5.5% to 8.5% AIS, about 15% MIA, approximately 31% ADC, none AAH.

About this clone itself: Its specificity is not known. The junction departs from the called germline gene at one end, perhaps through a read error.

The CDR3 spans 11 residues. Germline V gives CDR1 MNHNS, CDR2 SASEGT. Macro-dissection enriched premalignant or tumor cells before nucleic acid extraction. Some clones are missing from TCRdb's copy, which holds only in-frame ones; the method was immunoSEQ multiplex PCR. The table records roughly 9,000 clones, 70% to 85% of them present only once. General study results and limits: Later-stage lesions appeared to have more T cells, more diversity, less clonality. Top clone frequencies peaked in normal lung, apparently declining through invasive adenocarcinoma.

Material: FFPE lung adenocarcinoma in situ tissue. The TCR was taken from a person aged 55-85 years with lung adenocarcinoma. This sequence joins TRBV6-1 and TRBJ2-5; no definite D call. The CDR3 DNA follows: TGTGCCAGCAGCGAAGAGGAGACCCAGTACTTC. The encoded protein is CASSEEETQYF.